The 18 T cell receptor beta chains below all came from one sample that was sequenced in a study of T-cell memory formation after mild COVID-19 (dated by TCRdb to 2020 to 2023). Library method: 5' RACE. The sample was run on an Illumina NovaSeq 6000. TCRdb itself trimmed the public reads at Q25 with fastp, ran MiXCR and retained productive beta chains. Rows matching on CDR3 protein sequence are summarized as one entry with the most common DNA and genes. This sample gives around 310,000 distinct CDR3 sequences in total; approximately 14% of them show up just once. Over 20% of the sample is taken by the ten largest. Input material: PBMCs or a T cell subset sorted from them (not recorded which). These receptors came from a young man who had mild COVID-19 (a few samples of this study predate the infection). The sample titles of this study are shuffled in the database, so cell type and time point are left out; the donor was told from shared clones.

Only a few counts were recorded for this clonotype. The genes are TRBV7-9 and TRBJ2-1; 11 positions agree with TRBD2. CDR1 is SEHNR and CDR2 is FQNEAQ in the germline V gene (reference sequence). V lost 1 base to trimming and J lost 4 bases; unmatched junction nucleotides: 6. The CDR3 length is 17 residues. The CDR3 reads CASSLELAGEIYNEQFF. The CDR3 DNA reads TGTGCCAGCAGCTTAGAACTAGCGGGGGAGATTTACAATGAGCAGTTCTTC. The full variable domain, its missing parts supplied by reference TRBV7-9 and TRBJ2-1, is DTGVSQNPRHKITKRGQNVTFRCDPISEHNRLYWYRQTLGQGPEFLTYFQNEAQLEKSRLLSDRFSAERPKGSFSTLEIQRTEQGDSAMYLCASSLELAGEIYNEQFFGPGTRLTVL.

Only a few counts were recorded for this clonotype. This chain links TRBV6-5 with TRBJ2-1; TRBD1 aligns across 8 bases. Per the germline V gene, CDR1 is MNHEY and CDR2 is SVGAGI. The CDR3 is 15 amino acids. The trim removed 6 bases at V and 7 bases at J, leaving 11 bases unmatched. In DNA, the CDR3 is TGTGCCAGCAGAGTAACAGGGGGTATTGGGAATGAGCAGTTCTTC. Its translation is CASRVTGGIGNEQFF.

This clonotype was detected ten times or more. The rearrangement joins TRBV9 to TRBJ2-5; no clear D. Germline CDR1 SGDLS, CDR2 YYNGEE. The CDR3 has 15 amino acids. The V gene lost 0 bases and the J gene lost 7 bases, with 16 bases spanning the gap. The CDR3 sequence: CASSVGNDSPGTQYF. As DNA, the CDR3 is TGTGCCAGCAGCGTAGGGAACGATTCCCCCGGGACCCAGTACTTC. The full variable domain, its missing parts supplied by reference TRBV9 and TRBJ2-5, is DSGVTQTPKHLITATGQRVTLRCSPRSGDLSVYWYQQSLDQGLQFLIQYYNGEERAKGNILERFSAQQFPDLHSELNLSSLELGDSALYFCASSVGNDSPGTQYFGPGTRLLVL.

V is TRBV5-1 and J is TRBJ2-6; 7 bases are a match to TRBD1. Germline CDR1 reads SGHRS; CDR2 reads YFSETQ. J was trimmed by 0 bases and V by 2 bases; bases with no gene match: 2. The CDR3 totals 16 residues. In DNA form, the CDR3 reads TGCGCCAGCAGCTTACCAGGGGGCTCTGGGGCCAACGTCCTGACTTTC. It yields the protein CASSLPGGSGANVLTF.

In this sample, this clonotype turned up a few times. The V call is TRBV5-1, the J call TRBJ1-2, with 8 bases lining up with TRBD1. J gave up 6 bases and V 0 bases, and 10 bases lay outside the gene matches. Germline CDR1 reads SGHRS; CDR2 reads YFSETQ. The CDR3 is made up of 16 amino acids. This chain's CDR3 is CASSLDLPGGADGYTF. The CDR3 DNA follows: TGCGCCAGCAGCTTGGATCTGCCAGGGGGCGCGGATGGCTACACCTTC.

This clonotype has only a few counts. J is TRBJ1-2 and V is TRBV2; D remains ambiguous. Trimming cost V 10 bases and J 2 bases, with 14 bases left between them. The CDR3 totals 13 residues. The germline V gene has CDR1 SNHLY and CDR2 FYNNEI. Written as DNA, the CDR3 is TGTGCCAAAGGACGACCGGGAAACTATGGCTACACCTTC. The encoded protein is CAKGRPGNYGYTF.

This clonotype was counted a few times. The genes are TRBV20-1 and TRBJ1-4; D might be TRBD1 (6 bases). The CDR3 is 13 residues long. Trimming shortened V by 4 bases and J by 5 bases, and 11 bases separated the two germline ends. Germline lookup yields CDR1 DFQATT and CDR2 SNEGSKA (reference sequence). The DNA for the CDR3 is TGCAGTGCTAACTCCAGGGGAAATGAAAAACTGTTTTTT. It is translated as CSANSRGNEKLFF.

The rearrangement links TRBV6-5 to TRBJ1-1; D is possibly TRBD1 (6 bases). The CDR3 runs to 16 residues. CDR1 is MNHEY, CDR2 SVGAGI, per germline. V dropped 0 bases and J dropped 0 bases, with 11 bases sitting between them. Here the CDR3 reads CASSYSQGRMNTEAFF. In DNA, the CDR3 is TGTGCCAGCAGTTACTCCCAGGGGAGGATGAACACTGAAGCTTTCTTT.

There are a few counts of this clonotype. The V and J genes are TRBV6-2 or TRBV6-3 and TRBJ2-5; tentative D call: TRBD2 (5 bases). This CDR3 comprises 12 residues. V lost 8 bases and J 2 bases, leaving 9 bases between the germline ends. Germline CDR1 and CDR2: MNHEY and SVGEGT. The CDR3 coding sequence is TGTGCCAGCGGGGAGAAACAAGAGACCCAGTACTTC. Amino acids: CASGEKQETQYF.

This clonotype was seen a few times. The chain recombines TRBV4-1 with TRBJ1-6; TRBD1 matches at 9 bases. CDR3 size: 15 residues. Germline values: CDR1 MGHRA, CDR2 YSYEKL. V dropped 2 bases and J dropped 9; count of bases not matched to a gene: 5. CDR3 protein: CASSQLQGATSPLHF. Here the CDR3 DNA reads TGCGCCAGCAGCCAACTACAGGGGGCAACTTCACCCCTCCACTTT.

V gene TRBV4-1 combines with J gene TRBJ1-2; TRBD1 matches at 7 bases. CDR1 and CDR2 from the germline V gene are MGHRA and YSYEKL. J lost 4 bases, V lost 4 bases, and 6 bases had no gene match. CDR3 size: 14 residues. The CDR3 spells CASSPPGQFYGYTF. In DNA, the CDR3 is TGCGCCAGCAGCCCTCCGGGACAGTTCTATGGCTACACCTTC.

In its sample, this clonotype was seen many times. The chain couples TRBV7-2 to TRBJ2-1; D is undetermined. Looked up from germline, CDR1 is SGHTA and CDR2 is FQGNSA. The CDR3 is made up of 13 amino acids. V was clipped by 8 bases and J by 6 bases, with 14 bases between them. CDR3 residues: CASLSMRGNEQFF. CDR3 DNA sequence: TGTGCCAGCTTAAGTATGCGAGGCAATGAGCAGTTCTTC.

The chain uses TRBV6-2 or TRBV6-3 and TRBJ2-1, with a weak D call TRBD2 (5 bases). From germline, CDR1 is MNHEY and CDR2 SVGEGT. The V and J ends lost 3 bases and 7 bases respectively, with 10 bases between them. The CDR3 contains 13 residues. This chain's CDR3 is CASSYYSGNEQFF. CDR3 nucleotides: TGTGCCAGCAGTTATTATTCGGGGAATGAGCAGTTCTTC.

V gene TRBV7-8 combines with J gene TRBJ2-3; 7 nucleotides line up with TRBD2. The CDR3 runs 14 residues. The germline V gene encodes CDR1 SGHVS and CDR2 FQNEAQ. V trimming: 6 bases; J trimming: 5 bases; junction bases outside the gene matches: 8. For the CDR3, the DNA is TGTGCCAGCAGACGAGCGGGGTGGGGAGATACGCAGTATTTT. This translates into CASRRAGWGDTQYF.

The genes are TRBV7-9 and TRBJ2-1; D gene ambiguous. With 3 bases removed from V and 5 bases from J, the gap between germline ends came to 11 bases. Germline V gene lookup returns CDR1 SEHNR and CDR2 FQNEAQ (reference sequence). This CDR3 has 14 amino acids. The CDR3 sequence: CASSFPLEDNEQFF. CDR3 DNA sequence: TGTGCCAGCAGCTTCCCCTTAGAAGACAATGAGCAGTTCTTC.

This clonotype was seen more than once but under ten times. The genes are TRBV7-2 and TRBJ2-5, with 11 bases matching TRBD1. CDR3 length equals 16 residues. CDR1 and CDR2 from the germline V gene are SGHTA and FQGNSA. V lost 6 bases and J lost 2; bases outside the gene matches: 8. The CDR3 loop is CASSRPDRGLQETQYF. CDR3 DNA sequence: TGTGCCAGCAGTCGACCGGACAGGGGGCTTCAAGAGACCCAGTACTTC. Complete variable domain (other parts from reference TRBV7-2 and TRBJ2-5): GAGVSQSPSNKVTEKGKDVELRCDPISGHTALYWYRQSLGQGLEFLIYFQGNSAPDKSGLPSDRFSAERTGGSVSTLTIQRTQQEDSAVYLCASSRPDRGLQETQYFGPGTRLLVL.

In this sample, this clonotype turned up many times. This sequence joins TRBV5-1 and TRBJ1-4; 9 bases agree with TRBD1. The CDR3 consists of 15 residues. Germline CDR1 reads SGHRS; CDR2 reads YFSETQ. With 2 bases clipped from V and 7 bases from J, the junction kept 6 bases outside the gene matches. CDR3 protein: CASSFTGGIGEKLFF. The CDR3 coding sequence is TGCGCCAGCAGCTTCACAGGGGGCATTGGTGAAAAACTGTTTTTT.

J is TRBJ2-3 and V is TRBV9; D is possibly TRBD1 (6 bases). The germline V gene has CDR1 SGDLS and CDR2 YYNGEE. The CDR3 has 15 residues. Trimming removed 3 bases from V and 1 base from J, with 12 bases in between. CDR3 nucleotide sequence: TGTGCCAGCAGCGCCCGTGAGGGGGGCACAGATACGCAGTATTTT. This sequence encodes CASSAREGGTDTQYF.